This T cell receptor beta chain derives from a study of T cell changes during pregnancy in multiple sclerosis. TCRdb's copy holds only in-frame clones and misses some; the assay was immunoSEQ multiplex PCR. The table has 38,000 or so clones, around 89% seen once. This clone was counted a few times. CDR1 is SGHRS and CDR2 is YFSETQ in the germline V gene. The CDR3 is made up of 16 amino acids. Losses at the gene ends were 0 bases for V and 4 bases for J; bases not matched to a gene: 8. This chain connects TRBV5-1 to TRBJ2-3, with TRBD2 matching over 7 bases. This receptor was identified in a female donor with multiple sclerosis, enrolled in a pregnancy study. The sequencing used CD4+ T cells from peripheral blood mononuclear cells, collected in the second trimester of pregnancy. DNA of the CDR3: TGCGCCAGCAGCTTGGACGGCGGGAGCGGGGCAGATACGCAGTATTTT. Its translation is CASSLDGGSGADTQYF.